Many counts were recorded for the clone carrying this T cell receptor beta chain. The data are from a study of metastatic and nonmetastatic thyroid tumors. At the level of the study: The study looked at repertoires side by side in blood and in tumor or nodule tissue from malignant and benign thyroid patients.

All patients were untreated before thyroid surgery. Deletions cut 5 bases from V and 2 bases from J, with 11 bases between. Per germline, CDR1 SQVTM and CDR2 ANQGSEA. The CDR3 contains 13 residues. In the source study's methods: A classifier of distant metastasis in papillary thyroid cancer was built from CDR3 differences (across clinicopathological groups). TCRdb re-analyzed the PCR reads through MiXCR. The V and J calls reflect TCRdb's pipeline rather than the authors' work. The sample has 15,000 to 20,000 clones, 9.5% to 15% seen once. The specimen sequenced was blood. The sequence derives from a female donor with papillary thyroid cancer or a benign thyroid nodule (not recorded which). Some clones in this sample may be carry-over from other donors' samples. This chain joins TRBV29-1 and TRBJ2-3, with no clear D. CDR3 protein: CSVLRFATDTQYF. The CDR3 DNA reads as TGCAGCGTTCTAAGGTTTGCCACAGATACGCAGTATTTT.